These 28 T cell receptor beta chains were sequenced from one sample in a study of PD-L1 blockade in urothelial cancer. Time point defined: peripheral blood 6 weeks after treatment start. Method: immunoSEQ multiplex PCR; TCRdb's copy keeps in-frame clones and lacks some. Seen here are around 66,000 clones, about 90% observed once, and the top ten hold 11%. Here the sequenced sample was PBMCs, taken around atezolizumab (anti-PD-L1) treatment. These receptors originate from a man aged 55 to 69 with urothelial cancer.

The gene calls are TRBV30 and TRBJ2-1; the match to TRBD1 covers 7 bases. Germline V gene lookup returns CDR1 GTSNPN and CDR2 SVGIG (reference sequence). This CDR3 comprises 13 residues. The V and J ends lost 1 base and 8 bases, in that order; junction bases with no gene match: 5. The CDR3 reads CAWSETGIDEQFF. In nucleotides, the CDR3 is TGTGCCTGGAGTGAGACAGGGATCGATGAGCAGTTCTTC.

The V gene is TRBV19, the J gene TRBJ1-5; 7 nucleotides line up with TRBD1. This CDR3 has 15 residues. CDR1 and CDR2 (germline): LNHDA, SQIVND (reference sequence). V shed 5 bases and J 0 bases; nucleotides not matched to a gene: 4. The CDR3 DNA is TGTGCCAGTAGTCCGACAGGGTATAGCAATCAGCCCCAGCATTTT. This gives the protein CASSPTGYSNQPQHF.

The gene calls are TRBV6-5 and TRBJ1-5; weak D call: TRBD1 (5 bases). Germline V gene sequence: CDR1 MNHEY, CDR2 SVGAGI. Trimming removed 7 bases at V and 4 bases at J, with 11 bases between. The CDR3 contains 13 residues. The CDR3 DNA follows: TGTGCCAGCATGGGTCAGGGAAATCAGCCCCAGCATTTT. Translated: CASMGQGNQPQHF.

The V call is TRBV30, the J call TRBJ2-7; 10 bases are shared with TRBD1. V lost 7 bases to trimming and J lost 6 bases; unmatched junction nucleotides: 9. This CDR3 is built from 13 residues. In germline, CDR1 is GTSNPN, CDR2 SVGIG (reference sequence). CDR3 protein: CAFQGDRGFEQYF. The CDR3 DNA reads TGTGCCTTTCAAGGGGACAGGGGTTTCGAGCAGTACTTC.

Here the CDR3 DNA reads TGCGCCAGCAGCTCCGGGACAGGGGTGAACACTGAAGCTTTCTTT. It translates to CASSSGTGVNTEAFF. V and J are TRBV5-1 and TRBJ1-1; 10 nucleotides align to TRBD1. The CDR3 extends over 15 amino acids. The V gene's germline CDR1 is SGHRS and CDR2 YFSETQ. J gave up 0 bases and V 3 bases, and 2 bases lay outside the gene matches.

There are a few counts of this clone. The J gene is TRBJ2-7, the V gene TRBV19, with 8 bases lining up with TRBD2. Germline CDR1 and CDR2: LNHDA and SQIVND (reference sequence). The CDR3 sequence is 14 residues long. J gave up 4 bases and V 5 bases, and 7 bases lay outside the gene matches. In DNA form, the CDR3 reads TGTGCCAGTAGTCCGGGACTAGGGTCTTACGAGCAGTACTTC. It translates to CASSPGLGSYEQYF.

The chain is built from TRBV2 and TRBJ2-7; D is perhaps TRBD1 (6 bases). The length of the CDR3 is 13 residues. Trimming took off 6 bases at V and 3 bases at J, with 12 bases between the two ends. Germline CDR1 and CDR2: SNHLY and FYNNEI. CDR3 residues: CASSGQSDYEQYF. CDR3 nucleotides: TGTGCCAGCAGCGGACAGTCTGACTACGAGCAGTACTTC.

CDR3 residues: CASSPGLVITGELFF. CDR3 DNA: TGTGCCAGCAGCCCGGGACTGGTGATCACCGGGGAGCTGTTTTTT. The chain combines TRBV6-5 with TRBJ2-2; D possibly corresponds to TRBD2 (6 bases). Trimming removed 6 bases from V and 4 bases from J, with 15 bases in between. CDR1 and CDR2 (germline): MNHEY, SVGAGI. The CDR3 contains 15 residues.

J is TRBJ2-1 and V is TRBV6-1, with D tentatively TRBD2 (6 bases). This CDR3 is 15 amino acids long. CDR1 MNHNS and CDR2 SASEGT come from the germline V gene. Trimming pared 7 bases from V and 2 bases from J, leaving 15 bases between. CDR3 region: CASTQPGLPYNEQFF. In DNA form, the CDR3 reads TGTGCCAGCACACAACCGGGACTTCCCTACAATGAGCAGTTCTTC.

The CDR3 region has the DNA TGTGCCAGCAGCTTCTGGCAGGGGGAGACTGAAGCTTTCTTT. Translated: CASSFWQGETEAFF. J is TRBJ1-1 and V is TRBV7-9; 7 nucleotides agree with TRBD1. The junction had 6 bases not matched to a gene; V was cut back by 3 bases and J by 5 bases. The CDR3 loop spans 14 amino acids. Germline V gene sequence: CDR1 SEHNR, CDR2 FQNEAQ (reference sequence).

CDR3 sequence reads: CASRPDTGQADWPQHF. CDR3 sequence (DNA): TGTGCCAGCCGACCCGACACGGGACAGGCTGATTGGCCCCAGCATTTT. This sequence joins TRBV19 and TRBJ1-5, with 8 bases aligning to TRBD1. The ends lost 9 bases at V and 9 bases at J; junction bases unmatched: 19. Germline V gene sequence: CDR1 LNHDA, CDR2 SQIVND (reference sequence). The CDR3 contains 16 residues.

The count of this clone is one. V is TRBV11-3 and J is TRBJ1-1, with D perhaps TRBD1 (5 bases). Germline V gives CDR1 SGHNT, CDR2 YENEEA. CDR3 length equals 15 residues. V was pared by 1 base and J by 2 bases, with 11 bases between. DNA of the CDR3: TGTGCCAGCAGCTTAGTCGGGGGACGAAACACTGAAGCTTTCTTT. This codes for CASSLVGGRNTEAFF.

The DNA of the CDR3 is TGTGCTAGTGGTTTGGTACTCGGGACTAGCGGTTTTGGGGGGGATACGCAGTATTTT. Its translation: CASGLVLGTSGFGGDTQYF. The gene calls are TRBV12-5 and TRBJ2-3; 11 bases line up with TRBD2. CDR1 is LGHNT and CDR2 is FRNRAP in the germline V gene. The length of the CDR3 is 19 residues. V shed 0 bases and J 6 bases; nucleotides not matched to a gene: 14.

The V and J genes are TRBV6-5 and TRBJ1-1, with unresolved D. CDR3 length: 15 residues. The ends were cut back, 0 bases at V and 0 bases at J, with 8 bases in the middle. Looked up from germline, CDR1 is MNHEY and CDR2 is SVGAGI. CDR3 bases: TGTGCCAGCAGTTACTCGTTCCGGGTGAACACTGAAGCTTTCTTT. This sequence encodes CASSYSFRVNTEAFF.

V is TRBV19 and J is TRBJ1-4, with D perhaps TRBD1 (5 bases). Germline V gene sequence: CDR1 LNHDA, CDR2 SQIVND (reference sequence). Trimming removed 7 bases at V and 5 bases at J, with 23 bases between. The CDR3 runs 17 residues. CDR3 protein: CASTRHGRDGANEKLFF. CDR3 DNA: TGTGCCAGTACCCGCCATGGGAGGGACGGCGCCAATGAAAAACTGTTTTTT.

The chain is built from TRBV5-1 and TRBJ1-1, with a tentative D call TRBD1 (6 bases). With 4 bases removed from V and 5 bases from J, the gap between germline ends came to 15 bases. The CDR3 consists of 14 residues. CDR1 is SGHRS, CDR2 YFSETQ, per germline. In DNA, the CDR3 is TGCGCCAGCAGCCGGGACACCAAGAAGACTGAAGCTTTCTTT. Residues: CASSRDTKKTEAFF.

The chain couples TRBV7-3 to TRBJ2-3, with D perhaps TRBD1 (5 bases). V lost 2 bases and J lost 0, with 9 bases in between. Germline assignment: CDR1 SGHTA and CDR2 FQGTGA. The CDR3 is made up of 15 amino acids. CDR3 amino acids: CASSLEGASTDTQYF. Written as DNA, the CDR3 is TGTGCCAGCAGCTTAGAAGGGGCTAGCACAGATACGCAGTATTTT. The whole variable domain, filled in from reference TRBV7-3 and TRBJ2-3, reads GAGVSQTPSNKVTEKGKYVELRCDPISGHTALYWYRQSLGQGPEFLIYFQGTGAADDSGLPNDRFFAVRPEGSVSTLKIQRTERGDSAVYLCASSLEGASTDTQYFGPGTRLTVL.

This chain joins TRBV4-1 and TRBJ2-7; 8 positions match TRBD1. J gave up 2 bases and V 1 base, and 13 bases lay outside the gene matches. This CDR3 comprises 18 residues. Germline assignment: CDR1 MGHRA and CDR2 YSYEKL. CDR3 in DNA: TGCGCCAGCAGCCAAGCCCCTCACCTCCGGGACAGGACCTACGAGCAGTACTTC. Residues: CASSQAPHLRDRTYEQYF.

The chain uses TRBV28 and TRBJ2-1; D ambiguous. The germline gives CDR1 MDHEN, CDR2 SYDVKM. The CDR3 contains 14 residues. V was shortened by 5 bases and J by 4 bases, with 12 bases between the two germline ends. In nucleotides, the CDR3 is TGTGCCAGCAGTCCGCCTGTCAGTTACAATGAGCAGTTCTTC. Translation: CASSPPVSYNEQFF.

The genes are TRBV4-1 and TRBJ1-2; 8 bases are shared with TRBD1. Per the germline V gene, CDR1 is MGHRA and CDR2 is YSYEKL. This CDR3 has 15 amino acids. Trimming removed 3 bases from V and 3 bases from J; junction bases left unmatched: 6. The CDR3: CASSQAGTGDYGYTF. The DNA for the CDR3 is TGCGCCAGCAGCCAGGCCGGGACAGGCGACTATGGCTACACCTTC.

The chain uses TRBV7-8 and TRBJ1-2, with TRBD1 matching over 7 bases. Germline assignment: CDR1 SGHVS and CDR2 FQNEAQ. Trimming removed 2 bases from V and 4 bases from J; junction bases left unmatched: 10. The CDR3 extends over 16 amino acids. CDR3 coding DNA: TGTGCCAGCAGCTTATTTTCCCAGGGGGATCTCTATGGCTACACCTTC. Protein: CASSLFSQGDLYGYTF.

The chain recombines TRBV29-1 with TRBJ2-1, with 8 bases fitting TRBD1. Germline V gene sequence: CDR1 SQVTM, CDR2 ANQGSEA. This CDR3 region has 11 residues. The J segment lost 15 bases and the V segment lost 8 bases, leaving 12 bases of the junction unmatched. This chain's CDR3 is CSSFGQGQGFF. As DNA, the CDR3 is TGCAGCTCGTTTGGACAGGGCCAGGGGTTCTTC.

The rearrangement joins TRBV15 to TRBJ1-4, with D possibly TRBD1 on 5 matching bases. This CDR3 is built from 14 residues. Trimming shortened V by 4 bases and J by 5 bases, and 11 bases separated the two germline ends. Germline V gives CDR1 LNHNV, CDR2 YYDKDF (reference sequence). This CDR3 is CATSIVRENEKLFF. CDR3 sequence (DNA): TGTGCCACCAGCATAGTCAGGGAAAATGAAAAACTGTTTTTT. Full variable domain (outside the CDR3, taken from reference TRBV15 and TRBJ1-4): DAMVIQNPRYQVTQFGKPVTLSCSQTLNHNVMYWYQQKSSQAPKLLFHYYDKDFNNEADTPDNFQSRRPNTSFCFLDIRSPGLGDTAMYLCATSIVRENEKLFFGSGTQLSVL.

As for this clone: The junction departs from the called germline gene at one end, perhaps through a read error. The chain couples TRBV7-7 to TRBJ2-3; D is perhaps TRBD2 (6 bases). The CDR3 runs to 14 residues. CDR1 and CDR2 (germline): SSHAT, FNYEAQ (reference sequence). CDR3 residues: CASSLGTASDTQYF. The DNA of the CDR3 is TGTGCTAGCAGCTTGGGGACTGCCTCAGATACGCAGTATTTT.

The sample holds a few counts of this clone. This chain joins TRBV7-3 and TRBJ2-2; 12 positions agree with TRBD1. Germline V CDR1 and CDR2: SGHTA, FQGTGA. The V gene end was trimmed by 5 bases and the J gene end by 6 bases; junction bases not matched to a gene: 10. CDR3 length equals 17 residues. In DNA form, the CDR3 reads TGTGCCAGCAGCCCCCCGGGACAGGGGGCCGGGGCCGGGGAGCTGTTTTTT. This codes for CASSPPGQGAGAGELFF.

In its sample, this clone ranks as medium-sized. The chain combines TRBV2 with TRBJ1-5, with D unclear. V was shortened by 7 bases and J by 2 bases, with 15 bases between the two germline ends. The germline gives CDR1 SNHLY, CDR2 FYNNEI. This CDR3 has 15 amino acids. The CDR3 loop is CASKNAEVGNQPQHF. For the CDR3, the DNA is TGTGCCAGCAAGAATGCCGAGGTGGGCAATCAGCCCCAGCATTTT.

The genes are TRBV10-1 and TRBJ2-7, with TRBD2 matching 8 bases. Germline-derived CDR1 and CDR2 are WNHNN and SYGVQD (reference sequence). V gave up 0 bases and J gave up 2 bases; unmatched junction bases: 6. This CDR3 spans 16 amino acids. CDR3 sequence: CASSESGGGRTYEQYF. The CDR3 DNA reads TGCGCCAGCAGTGAGTCCGGGGGGGGGCGAACCTACGAGCAGTACTTC.

V and J are TRBV7-9 and TRBJ1-3; D may be TRBD1 (6 bases). Looked up from germline, CDR1 is SEHNR and CDR2 is FQNEAQ (reference sequence). This CDR3 spans 15 amino acids. The germline V and J ends were trimmed by 4 bases and 0 bases, with 10 bases remaining between them. CDR3 sequence: CASSSGQISGNTIYF. CDR3 bases: TGTGCCAGCAGCTCGGGACAAATCTCTGGAAACACCATATATTTT.